A single sample is the source of the 27 T cell receptor beta chains below, sequenced in a study of blood T cell repertoires in COVID-19. The method was immunoSEQ multiplex PCR; TCRdb's version includes in-frame clones alone and lacks a portion of them. The sample lists 200,000 to 250,000 clones; approximately 83% were seen once. Sequenced sample: peripheral blood. The source is an older woman with acute or convalescent COVID-19.

The chain links TRBV24-1 to TRBJ1-5; 9 bases agree with TRBD1. CDR1 KGHDR and CDR2 SFDVKD come from the germline V gene. The CDR3 spans 16 residues. The V and J ends lost 2 bases and 5 bases, in that order; junction bases with no gene match: 6. The CDR3 sequence: CATSDSGTGMDQPQHF. The CDR3 coding sequence is TGTGCCACCAGTGATTCCGGGACAGGGATGGATCAGCCCCAGCATTTT.

The chain links TRBV19 to TRBJ1-1, with 7 bases matching TRBD1. CDR3 length equals 15 residues. J was trimmed by 4 bases and V by 3 bases; bases with no gene match: 8. CDR1 and CDR2 from the germline V gene are LNHDA and SQIVND (reference sequence). CDR3 nucleotide sequence: TGTGCCAGTAGTATGGGGACAGTCGCCCCCACTGAAGCTTTCTTT. Its translation: CASSMGTVAPTEAFF.

This clone was recorded a few times. The chain employs TRBV6-2 or TRBV6-3 and TRBJ2-7; D call uncertain. Germline lookup yields CDR1 MNHEY and CDR2 SVGEGT. This CDR3 has 11 amino acids. Between the trimmed V and J ends, which lost 2 bases and 3 bases, there was a span of 2 bases. CDR3: CASSYRYEQYF. The CDR3, as DNA: TGTGCCAGCAGTTACCGCTACGAGCAGTACTTC.

The chain recombines TRBV7-2 with TRBJ2-7, with TRBD1 matching 9 bases. J lost 1 base, V lost 2 bases, and 6 bases had no gene match. This CDR3 is built from 16 residues. Looked up from germline, CDR1 is SGHTA and CDR2 is FQGNSA. Written as DNA, the CDR3 is TGTGCCAGCAGCTTATACCCGGGACAGGGTTCCTACGAGCAGTACTTC. Translated: CASSLYPGQGSYEQYF.

The genes are TRBV5-6 and TRBJ1-1; D remains unclear. Germline V lookup: CDR1 SGHDT, CDR2 YYEEEE. Trimming stripped 7 bases from V and 2 bases from J, with 15 bases between. This CDR3 is built from 14 residues. The CDR3 DNA reads as TGTGCCAGCGTTTTGGGCAGGAAAAACACTGAAGCTTTCTTT. It specifies CASVLGRKNTEAFF.

The V and J genes are TRBV3-1 (or the pseudogene TRBV3-2) and TRBJ1-6, with a possible D match to TRBD1 (5 bases). Per the germline V gene, CDR1 is LGHDT and CDR2 is YNNKEL (reference sequence). V lost 4 bases, J lost 7 bases, and 11 bases lay in between. The CDR3 is 14 residues long. CDR3 sequence reads: CASSPRGWNSPLHF. The CDR3 DNA reads as TGTGCCAGCAGCCCCCGGGGGTGGAATTCACCCCTCCACTTT.

V and J are TRBV27 and TRBJ2-2; the D gene is possibly TRBD2 (5 bases). V lost 5 bases to trimming and J lost 5 bases, with 12 bases between them. There are 14 residues in the CDR3. Germline CDR1 and CDR2: MNHEY and SMNVEV (reference sequence). CDR3 DNA sequence: TGTGCCAGCAGTATCCTGGGGAGAACCGGGGAGCTGTTTTTT. Translation: CASSILGRTGELFF.

This clone was recorded only once. The V gene is TRBV3-1 (or the pseudogene TRBV3-2), the J gene TRBJ2-6; the D gene is possibly TRBD2 (5 bases). The V end lost 4 bases, the J end lost 0 bases, and 13 bases lay between the germline ends. Germline V gene lookup returns CDR1 LGHDT and CDR2 YNNKEL (reference sequence). The CDR3 is 17 amino acids. The CDR3 reads CASSPSRLASGANVLTF. The DNA for the CDR3 is TGTGCCAGCAGCCCTAGCCGATTGGCCTCTGGGGCCAACGTCCTGACTTTC.

The J gene is TRBJ1-3, the V gene TRBV2; 8 nucleotides agree with TRBD1. CDR1 is SNHLY and CDR2 is FYNNEI in the germline V gene. CDR3 length: 13 residues. J was trimmed by 8 bases and V by 7 bases; bases with no gene match: 7. CDR3 loop: CASTAGGAYTIYF. The CDR3 DNA reads TGTGCCAGCACCGCAGGGGGCGCGTACACCATATATTTT.

The chain carries TRBV5-1 and TRBJ1-1, with 7 bases matching TRBD1. J was trimmed by 0 bases and V by 1 base; bases with no gene match: 6. CDR3 length: 16 amino acids. Germline lookup yields CDR1 SGHRS and CDR2 YFSETQ. This CDR3 is CASSLNQGVVNTEAFF. DNA of the CDR3: TGCGCCAGCAGCTTGAACCAGGGGGTGGTGAACACTGAAGCTTTCTTT.

The chain carries TRBV9 and TRBJ1-2; no definite D call. Looked up from germline, CDR1 is SGDLS and CDR2 is YYNGEE. The ends were cut back, 4 bases at V and 4 bases at J, with 8 bases in the middle. The CDR3 is 12 residues long. Written as DNA, the CDR3 is TGTGCCAGCAGCCTTAGTAGCTATGGCTACACCTTC. Its translation is CASSLSSYGYTF.

V gene TRBV11-2 combines with J gene TRBJ1-2, with D maybe TRBD1 (5 bases). CDR1 SGHAT and CDR2 FQNNGV come from the germline V gene. The ends were cut back, 3 bases at V and 8 bases at J, with 13 bases in the middle. The CDR3 contains 13 residues. The CDR3 loop is CASSFPQGRGYTF. CDR3 coding DNA: TGTGCCAGCAGCTTCCCGCAGGGCCGAGGCTACACCTTC.

V usage is TRBV5-4 and J usage is TRBJ2-1, with 9 positions matching TRBD1. J gave up 4 bases and V 0 bases, and 5 bases lay outside the gene matches. This CDR3 has 16 amino acids. The V gene's germline CDR1 is SGHNT and CDR2 YYREEE (reference sequence). Written as DNA, the CDR3 is TGTGCCAGCAGCTTGGCCCGGGACAGGGCTTACAATGAGCAGTTCTTC. Translation gives CASSLARDRAYNEQFF.

V and J are TRBV30 and TRBJ1-1; 7 nucleotides line up with TRBD1. Germline V gene data show CDR1 as GTSNPN and CDR2 as SVGIG (reference sequence). The CDR3 is made up of 12 amino acids. V shed 5 bases and J 8 bases; nucleotides not matched to a gene: 8. CDR3 region: CAWAGQRKEAFF. In DNA form, the CDR3 reads TGTGCCTGGGCGGGACAGAGAAAGGAAGCTTTCTTT. The full variable domain, with the rest looked up from reference TRBV30 and TRBJ1-1, is SQTIHQWPATLVQPVGSPLSLECTVEGTSNPNLYWYRQAAGRGLQLLFYSVGIGQISSEVPQNLSASRPQDRQFILSSKKLLLSDSGFYLCAWAGQRKEAFFGQGTRLTVV.

This chain links TRBV30 with TRBJ2-7; 10 bases line up with TRBD1. Losses at the gene ends were 3 bases for V and 6 bases for J; bases not matched to a gene: 8. The CDR3 runs 14 residues. Germline V gene sequence: CDR1 GTSNPN, CDR2 SVGIG (reference sequence). The CDR3 sequence: CAWSAGQGVGEQYF. Written as DNA, the CDR3 is TGTGCCTGGAGCGCAGGACAGGGGGTCGGCGAGCAGTACTTC.

As DNA, the CDR3 is TGTGCCAGCAGTTATGGTTCCCCGGGGGATCGTCAGCCCCAGCATTTT. Translated, it gives CASSYGSPGDRQPQHF. The chain carries TRBV6-2 or TRBV6-3 and TRBJ1-5, with a tentative D call TRBD1 (5 bases). CDR1 and CDR2 from the germline V gene are MNHEY and SVGEGT. This CDR3 comprises 16 residues. V lost 3 bases and J lost 6, with 18 bases in between.

For this clone: One end of the junction fails to match germline, which may point to a read error. The CDR3 loop is CASRPAGSRDTQYF. The CDR3 region has the DNA TGTGCCAGCCGCCCAGCGGGGAGCAGAGATACGCAGTATTTT. The rearrangement joins TRBV11-2 to TRBJ2-3; TRBD2 aligns across 7 bases. Germline V gene sequence: CDR1 SGHAT, CDR2 FQNNGV. The CDR3 has 14 residues.

This clone was detected only once. This CDR3 is CASSSRDRGHYGYTF. In DNA, the CDR3 is TGTGCCAGCAGTTCTAGGGACAGGGGCCACTATGGCTACACCTTC. The chain links TRBV7-2 to TRBJ1-2; TRBD1 matches 10 bases. The CDR3 has 15 amino acids. Germline trimming cut 6 bases from V and 3 bases from J; bases unmatched to any gene: 7. CDR1 is SGHTA and CDR2 is FQGNSA in the germline V gene. Drawing the rest from reference TRBV7-2 and TRBJ1-2, the complete variable domain is GAGVSQSPSNKVTEKGKDVELRCDPISGHTALYWYRQSLGQGLEFLIYFQGNSAPDKSGLPSDRFSAERTGGSVSTLTIQRTQQEDSAVYLCASSSRDRGHYGYTFGSGTRLTVV.

The gene calls are TRBV12-5 and TRBJ1-1; 10 bases align to TRBD1. Per germline, CDR1 LGHNT and CDR2 FRNRAP. The CDR3 covers 15 residues. V shed 1 base and J 2 bases; nucleotides not matched to a gene: 1. The CDR3 DNA is TGTGCTAGTGGTTTGGGACAGGGGGCAAACACTGAAGCTTTCTTT. Amino acid sequence: CASGLGQGANTEAFF.

This clone turned up a few times. The J gene is TRBJ1-3, the V gene TRBV11-2; D perhaps matches TRBD1 (5 bases). Deletions cut 8 bases from V and 4 bases from J, with 15 bases between. This CDR3 is built from 14 residues. Germline V gene lookup returns CDR1 SGHAT and CDR2 FQNNGV. Written as DNA, the CDR3 is TGTGCCAGCGGAATATCAGGGTGGGGAAACACCATATATTTT. It codes for CASGISGWGNTIYF.

This clone was detected only a few times. This sequence joins TRBV3-1 (or the pseudogene TRBV3-2) and TRBJ1-6; D gene unclear. Germline lookup yields CDR1 LGHDT and CDR2 YNNKEL (reference sequence). V was shortened by 1 base and J by 5 bases, with 6 bases between the two germline ends. This CDR3 comprises 14 residues. The CDR3 loop is CASSQALDNSPLHF. CDR3 nucleotides: TGTGCCAGCAGCCAAGCACTTGATAATTCACCCCTCCACTTT.

The chain carries TRBV19 and TRBJ2-5, with 8 bases fitting TRBD2. The CDR3 runs to 17 residues. V shed 3 bases, J shed 3 bases, and the junction held 12 bases outside the gene matches. Germline V gene sequence: CDR1 LNHDA, CDR2 SQIVND (reference sequence). The CDR3 loop reads CASSIRGFGAGEETQYF. Here the CDR3 DNA reads TGTGCCAGTAGTATTCGGGGATTTGGAGCGGGGGAAGAGACCCAGTACTTC.

V and J are TRBV29-1 and TRBJ1-4, with D unclear. Germline-derived CDR1 and CDR2 are SQVTM and ANQGSEA. CDR3 length: 11 residues. V was pared by 4 bases and J by 8 bases, with 8 bases between. CDR3 DNA sequence: TGCAGCGTTGGCAGCGACGAAAAACTGTTTTTT. Translated, it gives CSVGSDEKLFF. The whole variable domain, remainder taken from reference TRBV29-1 and TRBJ1-4, is SAVISQKPSRDICQRGTSLTIQCQVDSQVTMMFWYRQQPGQSLTLIATANQGSEATYESGFVIDKFPISRPNLTFSTLTVSNMSPEDSSIYLCSVGSDEKLFFGSGTQLSVL.

This sequence joins TRBV10-3 and TRBJ1-2, with 11 bases matching TRBD1. V was pared by 9 bases and J by 3 bases, with 6 bases of the junction left unmatched. From germline, CDR1 is ENHRY and CDR2 SYGVKD. The CDR3 is 14 residues long. The chain's CDR3 is CAIVSGQGDYGYTF. In DNA, the CDR3 is TGTGCCATAGTTTCGGGACAGGGGGACTATGGCTACACCTTC.

This sequence joins TRBV7-9 and TRBJ1-6; D remains unclear. Trimming left V 4 bases short and J 10 bases short, with 14 bases between. Germline V gene data show CDR1 as SEHNR and CDR2 as FQNEAQ (reference sequence). The CDR3 covers 14 residues. CDR3 in DNA: TGTGCCAGCAGCTCATCCGTTTTTGGCTCACCCCTCCACTTT. Translating gives CASSSSVFGSPLHF.

The chain has TRBV6-2 or TRBV6-3 and TRBJ1-2, with TRBD1 identical over 7 bases. The germline V gene encodes CDR1 MNHEY and CDR2 SVGEGT. The CDR3 contains 15 residues. Trimming at V came to 6 bases and at J to 8 bases, leaving 15 bases not matched to a gene. The CDR3 region is CASSPGGQRSLGYTF. CDR3 coding DNA: TGTGCCAGCAGCCCCGGGGGACAGCGGTCGTTGGGCTACACCTTC.

The rearrangement links TRBV5-6 to TRBJ2-2, with 16 bases aligning to TRBD2. This CDR3 comprises 18 residues. The trim removed 6 bases at V and 6 bases at J, leaving 11 bases unmatched. The V gene's germline CDR1 is SGHDT and CDR2 YYEEEE. The CDR3 DNA is TGTGCCAGCACACCTCCGGGACTAGCGGGGGGGCCTCCCGGGGAGCTGTTTTTT. Its protein product is CASTPPGLAGGPPGELFF.